These 10 T cell receptor beta chains originate from one sample sequenced in a study of blood T cell repertoires in COVID-19. The assay was immunoSEQ multiplex PCR, and TCRdb's table has in-frame clones only and misses some. The sample shows 150,000 to 200,000 clones, 75% to 80% of them seen only once. Input material: peripheral blood. The receptors here all came from a woman between 65 and 79 years old with acute or convalescent COVID-19.

The chain recombines TRBV6-5 with TRBJ1-2, with D tentatively TRBD1 (5 bases). V gave up 10 bases and J gave up 0 bases, with 18 bases separating them. CDR1 is MNHEY, CDR2 SVGAGI, per germline. This CDR3 region has 15 residues. As DNA, the CDR3 is TGTGCCACAGGCCGTCAGGGCCCTACTAACTATGGCTACACCTTC. Protein sequence: CATGRQGPTNYGYTF.

The chain employs TRBV5-1 and TRBJ1-2; TRBD1 aligns across 9 bases. J gave up 5 bases and V 4 bases, and 3 bases lay outside the gene matches. This CDR3 is built from 13 residues. Germline V gene data show CDR1 as SGHRS and CDR2 as YFSETQ. For the CDR3, the DNA is TGCGCCAGCAGCCCGGGACAGGGTTATGGCTACACCTTC. It translates to CASSPGQGYGYTF.

J is TRBJ2-7 and V is TRBV2; TRBD1 might be the D (5 bases). CDR1 and CDR2 from the germline V gene are SNHLY and FYNNEI. The V end lost 8 bases, the J end lost 3 bases, and 8 bases lay between the germline ends. The CDR3 runs to 11 residues. CDR3 region: CASGAVYEQYF. In nucleotides, the CDR3 is TGTGCCAGCGGGGCAGTCTACGAGCAGTACTTC.

The chain carries TRBV29-1 and TRBJ1-4; D perhaps matches TRBD1 (5 bases). The germline CDR1 and CDR2 sequences are SQVTM and ANQGSEA. This CDR3 is 13 amino acids long. Trimming took off 6 bases at V and 4 bases at J, with 12 bases between the two ends. The CDR3: CSVRQQLNEKLFF. The CDR3 DNA sequence: TGCAGCGTCCGACAGCAACTTAATGAAAAACTGTTTTTT.

The chain combines TRBV19 with TRBJ2-1; D remains unclear. The CDR3 has 12 amino acids. The ends were cut back, 1 base at V and 7 bases at J, with 5 bases in the middle. CDR1 and CDR2 (germline): LNHDA, SQIVND (reference sequence). For the CDR3, the DNA is TGTGCCAGTAGTATAGGCAGTAATGAGCAGTTCTTC. This codes for CASSIGSNEQFF. Combining the CDR3 with reference TRBV19 and TRBJ2-1 gives the whole variable domain DGGITQSPKYLFRKEGQNVTLSCEQNLNHDAMYWYRQDPGQGLRLIYYSQIVNDFQKGDIAEGYSVSREKKESFPLTVTSAQKNPTAFYLCASSIGSNEQFFGPGTRLTVL.

About this clone: This specimen includes other DNA sequences encoding the same CDR3. V and J are TRBV5-1 and TRBJ2-3; tentative D call: TRBD2 (5 bases). Germline values: CDR1 SGHRS, CDR2 YFSETQ. The CDR3 runs 14 residues. V lost 0 bases, J lost 1 base, and 6 bases lay in between. CDR3 sequence reads: CASSLAGGTDTQYF. CDR3 DNA: TGCGCCAGCAGCTTGGCCGGGGGCACAGATACGCAGTATTTT. Full variable domain (remainder filled in from reference TRBV5-1 and TRBJ2-3): KAGVTQTPRYLIKTRGQQVTLSCSPISGHRSVSWYQQTPGQGLQFLFEYFSETQRNKGNFPGRFSGRQFSNSRSEMNVSTLELGDSALYLCASSLAGGTDTQYFGPGTRLTVL.

A single count supports this clone. The chain couples TRBV19 to TRBJ1-1, with 7 bases aligning to TRBD1. J gave up 3 bases and V 4 bases, and 23 bases lay outside the gene matches. CDR3 length: 20 residues. CDR1 LNHDA and CDR2 SQIVND come from the germline V gene (reference sequence). The CDR3 protein is CASSRRTGGEGPSGDTEAFF. The CDR3 region has the DNA TGTGCCAGTAGTAGGAGGACAGGAGGCGAAGGTCCCTCGGGAGACACTGAAGCTTTCTTT.

This clone was recorded only once. This chain uses TRBV3-1 (or the pseudogene TRBV3-2) with TRBJ1-3; no clear D. Trimming stripped 0 bases from V and 0 bases from J, with 12 bases between. CDR1 and CDR2 from the germline V gene are LGHDT and YNNKEL (reference sequence). CDR3 size: 17 residues. CDR3 in DNA: TGTGCCAGCAGCCAAGAGGTCCGGTGGTTCTCTGGAAACACCATATATTTT. Its protein product is CASSQEVRWFSGNTIYF.

The chain employs TRBV6-5 and TRBJ1-3; D gene ambiguous. Per the germline V gene, CDR1 is MNHEY and CDR2 is SVGAGI. CDR3 length: 14 amino acids. Deletions cut 8 bases from V and 2 bases from J, with 13 bases between. The CDR3: CASHPVMAGNTIYF. The DNA of the CDR3 is TGTGCCAGCCACCCGGTGATGGCTGGAAACACCATATATTTT.

CDR3 in DNA: TGTGCCAGCAGCCGGGATAGACTTGAGACCCAGTACTTC. Translated: CASSRDRLETQYF. This sequence joins TRBV11-2 and TRBJ2-5, with D perhaps matching TRBD2 (5 bases). The CDR3 is made up of 13 amino acids. V was pared by 5 bases and J by 5 bases, with 12 bases between. Germline V gives CDR1 SGHAT, CDR2 FQNNGV.